What follows are 23 T cell receptor beta chains derived from one specimen sequenced in a study of shared clonotypes between healthy human individuals. The repertoire was sequenced with immunoSEQ multiplex PCR; TCRdb's copy has only in-frame clones and lacks some. This sample yields 2 million to 3 million clones, of which around 90% are seen a single time; about 0.13% belongs to the top ten. The sample comprised naive CD4+ T cells sorted from blood. Noted subset: CD45RA+ positively selected. The receptors originated from a man younger than 35 in good health.

This chain joins TRBV28 and TRBJ2-3, with D perhaps being TRBD1 or TRBD2 (5 bases each). Germline CDR1 and CDR2: MDHEN and SYDVKM. CDR3 length: 10 amino acids. The V end lost 8 bases, the J end lost 15 bases, and 15 bases lay between the germline ends. In DNA form, the CDR3 reads TGTGCCAGCGTGGGACCCAGGGTTTATTTT. Encoded protein: CASVGPRVYF.

The gene calls are TRBV11-2 and TRBJ2-5, with D possibly called TRBD1 or TRBD2 (5 bases each). CDR3 length: 13 amino acids. The germline V gene has CDR1 SGHAT and CDR2 FQNNGV. V was clipped by 5 bases and J by 2 bases, with 9 bases between them. The CDR3 loop is CASSRDLQETQYF. DNA of the CDR3: TGTGCCAGCAGCCGGGACCTTCAAGAGACCCAGTACTTC.

The chain is built from TRBV5-4 and TRBJ2-1, with 7 bases fitting TRBD2. V shed 5 bases and J 6 bases; nucleotides not matched to a gene: 8. This CDR3 spans 14 amino acids. In germline, CDR1 is SGHNT, CDR2 YYREEE (reference sequence). The chain's CDR3 is CASRGGLPLNEQFF. The DNA of the CDR3 is TGTGCCAGCAGGGGGGGACTACCCCTCAATGAGCAGTTCTTC.

The J gene is TRBJ2-2, the V gene TRBV2; D tentatively fits TRBD1 or TRBD2 (5 bases each). V was pared by 7 bases and J by 4 bases, with 13 bases between. CDR1 and CDR2 (germline): SNHLY, FYNNEI. This CDR3 has 14 amino acids. The DNA of the CDR3 is TGTGCCAGCATGGGGGAGATGGGCACCGGGGAGCTGTTTTTT. This codes for CASMGEMGTGELFF.

The chain couples TRBV6-1 to TRBJ1-6; TRBD1 matches at 11 bases. The germline V gene has CDR1 MNHNS and CDR2 SASEGT. This CDR3 has 16 amino acids. After removal of 5 bases from V and 7 bases from J, the junction contained 7 bases not matched to a gene. CDR3 sequence reads: CASSKDRDRGNSPLHF. CDR3 nucleotides: TGTGCCAGCAGTAAAGACCGGGACAGGGGGAATTCACCCCTCCACTTT.

Notes on this clone: Other nucleotide sequences from this sample produce the same CDR3. V is TRBV30 and J is TRBJ1-2, with D unclear. CDR3 length: 11 amino acids. Germline V lookup: CDR1 GTSNPN, CDR2 SVGIG (reference sequence). Trimming cost V 0 bases and J 6 bases, with 5 bases left between them. CDR3 coding DNA: TGTGCCTGGAGTGTAGGGAATGGCTACACCTTC. Encoded protein: CAWSVGNGYTF.

About this clone itself: This sample includes further DNA sequences coding for the same CDR3. This chain connects TRBV9 to TRBJ1-4; the D gene is possibly TRBD1 (5 bases). Germline V gene data show CDR1 as SGDLS and CDR2 as YYNGEE. Between the trimmed V and J ends, which lost 2 bases and 0 bases, there was a span of 11 bases. There are 16 residues in the CDR3. The CDR3 region has the DNA TGTGCCAGCAGCGTCGGAGACAGTGCAACTAATGAAAAACTGTTTTTT. Amino acid sequence: CASSVGDSATNEKLFF.

A note on this clone: This same CDR3 is encoded by further DNA sequences in the sample. This chain connects TRBV7-2 to TRBJ2-5; a weak D match, TRBD2 (5 bases). V lost 7 bases, J lost 2 bases, and 11 bases lay in between. From germline, CDR1 is SGHTA and CDR2 FQGNSA. CDR3 length equals 13 residues. As DNA, the CDR3 is TGTGCCAGCAACCGGGATCCACAAGAGACCCAGTACTTC. The encoded protein is CASNRDPQETQYF.

V is TRBV28 and J is TRBJ2-7; a weak D match, TRBD1 (5 bases). CDR3 length: 14 residues. Trimming cost V 7 bases and J 0 bases, with 13 bases left between them. Germline V gives CDR1 MDHEN, CDR2 SYDVKM. CDR3 sequence: CASIDQGGSYEQYF. In DNA, the CDR3 is TGTGCCAGCATCGATCAGGGTGGCTCCTACGAGCAGTACTTC.

This clone appeared a few times. In nucleotides, the CDR3 is TGTGCCAGCAGTTATACGGGAACGGGCGGGGAGCTGTTTTTT. Encoded protein: CASSYTGTGGELFF. The chain carries TRBV6-4 and TRBJ2-2; TRBD2 might be the D (5 bases). Trimming pared 5 bases from V and 7 bases from J, leaving 14 bases between. Germline V gene data show CDR1 as MRHNA and CDR2 as SNTAGT. The CDR3 is 14 amino acids.

V and J are TRBV2 and TRBJ1-5; no clear D gene. The V gene lost 1 base and the J gene lost 4 bases, with 11 bases spanning the gap. CDR3 length equals 15 residues. CDR1 is SNHLY, CDR2 FYNNEI, per germline. CDR3 coding DNA: TGTGCCAGCAGTGAAGAACTGTCTCGTAATCAGCCCCAGCATTTT. Translation: CASSEELSRNQPQHF.

This clone was seen just once. The chain couples TRBV30 to TRBJ1-5, with 7 bases matching TRBD1. V lost 4 bases to trimming and J lost 7 bases; unmatched junction nucleotides: 16. This CDR3 contains 16 residues. The V gene's germline CDR1 is GTSNPN and CDR2 SVGIG (reference sequence). CDR3 DNA sequence: TGTGCCTGGACCGACCCGGGGAGGGGGCAAAACCAGCCCCAGCATTTT. Its protein product is CAWTDPGRGQNQPQHF.

This chain links TRBV27 with TRBJ2-3; TRBD2 aligns across 11 bases. Trimming took 0 bases from V and 6 from J; bases not matched to a gene: 8. Germline V gene data show CDR1 as MNHEY and CDR2 as SMNVEV (reference sequence). The CDR3 contains 17 residues. CDR3 nucleotides: TGTGCCAGCAGTTTATCGGAACTAGCGGGAGTTCCCGATACGCAGTATTTT. Translating it yields CASSLSELAGVPDTQYF.

V gene TRBV4-3 combines with J gene TRBJ2-2; D not certain. The CDR3 has 14 amino acids. The V and J ends lost 4 bases and 3 bases respectively, with 9 bases between them. From germline, CDR1 is LGHNA and CDR2 YSLEER. The CDR3 loop reads CASSLLIDTGELFF. Written as DNA, the CDR3 is TGCGCCAGCAGCCTCCTGATAGACACCGGGGAGCTGTTTTTT.

V is TRBV18 and J is TRBJ1-4; a possible D gene is TRBD1 (5 bases). With 0 bases removed from V and 0 bases from J, the gap between germline ends came to 8 bases. The CDR3 is 16 residues long. Germline CDR1 and CDR2: KGHSH and LQKENI. CDR3 protein: CASSPPPGPTNEKLFF. The CDR3, as DNA: TGTGCCAGCTCACCACCGCCGGGACCAACTAATGAAAAACTGTTTTTT.

A single count supports this clone. The chain carries TRBV28 and TRBJ2-1; D tentatively fits TRBD1 or TRBD2 (5 bases each). V was trimmed by 7 bases and J by 7 bases, leaving 23 bases between them. CDR1 and CDR2 from the germline V gene are MDHEN and SYDVKM. CDR3 length equals 16 residues. CDR3 amino acids: CASNLDRGRGPNEQFF. CDR3 sequence (DNA): TGTGCCAGCAATCTCGATAGGGGAAGGGGACCTAATGAGCAGTTCTTC.

The J gene is TRBJ2-1, the V gene TRBV11-2; perhaps TRBD2 as D (6 bases). V was shortened by 4 bases and J by 4 bases, with 14 bases between the two germline ends. CDR3 length equals 15 residues. In germline, CDR1 is SGHAT, CDR2 FQNNGV. CDR3 nucleotide sequence: TGTGCCAGCAGCTACGAGCGCGGGGAGTACAATGAGCAGTTCTTC. Translation: CASSYERGEYNEQFF.

In DNA form, the CDR3 reads TGTGCCAGCTCACGCTACGGACAGCAGAACACTGAAGCTTTCTTT. Its protein is CASSRYGQQNTEAFF. The genes are TRBV18 and TRBJ1-1, with a possible D match to TRBD1 (6 bases). The CDR3 is made up of 15 amino acids. The germline V gene encodes CDR1 KGHSH and CDR2 LQKENI. V lost 4 bases to trimming and J lost 1 base, with 13 bases between them.

This clone was observed once. This chain links TRBV6-1 with TRBJ1-4, with D unclear. The CDR3 runs to 14 residues. The germline V and J ends were trimmed by 11 bases and 6 bases, with 19 bases remaining between them. The V gene's germline CDR1 is MNHNS and CDR2 SASEGT. CDR3 region: CAPYARVVDEKLFF. The CDR3 nucleotides are TGTGCCCCCTACGCTAGGGTTGTAGATGAAAAACTGTTTTTT.

The chain recombines TRBV4-1 with TRBJ1-6; the match to TRBD1 covers 9 bases. The CDR3 spans 16 residues. Germline V lookup: CDR1 MGHRA, CDR2 YSYEKL. The V gene end was trimmed by 4 bases and the J gene end by 7 bases; junction bases not matched to a gene: 8. CDR3 residues: CASSREGQGLNSPLHF. The DNA of the CDR3 is TGCGCCAGCAGCCGCGAGGGACAGGGCCTAAATTCACCCCTCCACTTT.

This rearrangement joins TRBV7-9 to TRBJ2-5, with TRBD2 identical over 16 bases. Germline V gene sequence: CDR1 SEHNR, CDR2 FQNEAQ (reference sequence). The J segment lost 2 bases and the V segment lost 5 bases, leaving 8 bases of the junction unmatched. There are 18 residues in the CDR3. The CDR3 nucleotides are TGTGCCAGCAGCCCGCCGGGACTAGCGGGAGGGCATCAAGAGACCCAGTACTTC. It is translated as CASSPPGLAGGHQETQYF.

This sequence joins TRBV5-1 and TRBJ1-6; 7 nucleotides agree with TRBD1. There are 15 residues in the CDR3. CDR1 is SGHRS, CDR2 YFSETQ, per germline. V shed 4 bases and J 7 bases; nucleotides not matched to a gene: 8. For the CDR3, the DNA is TGCGCCAGCAGCGGGGAGGGGGCGCAGAATTCACCCCTCCACTTT. Amino acids: CASSGEGAQNSPLHF.

The rearrangement links TRBV6-6 to TRBJ1-1; 8 bases map to TRBD1. There are 12 residues in the CDR3. Trimming removed 6 bases from V and 9 bases from J; junction bases left unmatched: 6. The V gene's germline CDR1 is MNHNY and CDR2 SVGAGI (reference sequence). The CDR3 spells CASSNTGGQAFF. The CDR3 DNA follows: TGTGCCAGCAGCAATACAGGGGGTCAAGCTTTCTTT.